This T cell receptor beta chain is from a study of early stage breast cancer tumors. Study results and caveats: Tumor and normal breast were distinguished via blood comparison in most of the 16 patients.

In this sample, this clone turned up once. Its matching antigen is unknown. The germline V gene encodes CDR1 LGHNA and CDR2 YNFKEQ. The CDR3 extends over 18 amino acids. The V segment lost 5 bases and the J segment 4 bases; nucleotides outside the gene matches: 10. The method was immunoSEQ multiplex PCR; TCRdb's version includes in-frame clones alone and lacks a portion of them. The data hold about 3,200 clones, with around three fifths observed a single time. The sample taken for sequencing was breast tumor tissue. The source of this sequence is a person aged 40 to 49 with breast cancer. The chain employs TRBV4-2 and TRBJ2-2, with TRBD2 identical over 13 bases. CDR3 nucleotide sequence: TGTGCCAGCAGCATTGGGACTAGCGGGAAAATGCTCACCGGGGAGCTGTTTTTT. It codes for CASSIGTSGKMLTGELFF.